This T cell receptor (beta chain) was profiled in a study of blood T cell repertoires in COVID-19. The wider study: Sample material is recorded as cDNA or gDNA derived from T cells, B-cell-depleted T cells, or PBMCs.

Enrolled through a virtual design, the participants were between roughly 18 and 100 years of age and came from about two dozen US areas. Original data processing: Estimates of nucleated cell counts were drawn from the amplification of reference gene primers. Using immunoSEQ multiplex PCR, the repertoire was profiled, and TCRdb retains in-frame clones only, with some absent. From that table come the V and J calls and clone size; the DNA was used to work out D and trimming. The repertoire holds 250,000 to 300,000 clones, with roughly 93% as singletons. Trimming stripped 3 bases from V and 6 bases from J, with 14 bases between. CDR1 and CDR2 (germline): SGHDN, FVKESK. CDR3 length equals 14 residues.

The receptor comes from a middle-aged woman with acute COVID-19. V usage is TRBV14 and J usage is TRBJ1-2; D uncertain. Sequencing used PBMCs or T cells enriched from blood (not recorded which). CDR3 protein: CASSHSKPTHGYTF. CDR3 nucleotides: TGTGCCAGCAGCCATTCCAAGCCTACCCATGGCTACACCTTC.